A selection of T cell receptor beta chains follows, all from one sample in a study of follicular helper T cells after annual influenza vaccination. Method: immunoSEQ multiplex PCR; TCRdb's copy keeps in-frame clones and lacks some. The sample has 10,000 to 15,000 clones, around 80% seen once. This specimen consisted of CXCR5- memory CD4+ T cells sorted from blood, obtained on the day of influenza vaccination. The source is an adult who received the influenza vaccine. Each CDR3 is given with its conserved first and last residue. The D gene is left open where the match is weak.

j_call | v_call | d_call | cdr3_aa
TRBJ2-7 | TRBV19 | TRBD1 | CASQRDRIFYEQYF
TRBJ1-6 | TRBV27 | - | CASSFGEIYSPLHF
TRBJ2-2 | TRBV7-3 | - | CASSPGAGELFF
TRBJ1-2 | TRBV18 | TRBD1 | CASSPPGRGPDYGYTF
TRBJ1-1 | TRBV27 | TRBD1 | CASSGQGTAAFF
TRBJ2-2 | TRBV9 | TRBD1 | CASSPRDRPPGELFF
TRBJ2-3 | TRBV9 | TRBD2 | CASSAGGAGTDTQYF
TRBJ2-7 | TRBV5-3 | - | CASSQSGLKYEQYF
TRBJ2-7 | TRBV27 | TRBD1 | CASSPPDRVREQYF
TRBJ2-6 | TRBV6-4 | - | CASIRREITGANVLTF
TRBJ2-7 | TRBV6-5 | - | CASRDSYEQYF
TRBJ1-1 | TRBV18 | - | CASSPGRGAEAFF
TRBJ1-5 | TRBV10-3 | TRBD1 | CAIRQGQNQPQHF
TRBJ2-5 | TRBV7-9 | TRBD1 | CASSLLGDRETQYF
TRBJ2-7 | TRBV21-1 | - | CASTPRQADSYEQYF
TRBJ2-3 | TRBV14 | - | CASRGGEGTDTQYF
TRBJ2-1 | TRBV25-1 | TRBD2 | CASSESGGYNEQFF
TRBJ1-3 | TRBV6-1 | - | CASSEAMGYSGNTIYF
TRBJ2-7 | TRBV6-1 | TRBD1 | CASSESYRGSYEQYF
TRBJ1-4 | TRBV6-5 | - | CASRATNEKLFF
TRBJ2-5 | TRBV18 | - | CASSPTGTQETQYF
TRBJ1-3 | TRBV4-3 | - | CASSQEWVGSSGNTIYF
TRBJ1-5 | TRBV6-1 | - | CASSEAGPGNQPQHF
TRBJ2-7 | TRBV6-1 | - | CASLSGDTTYEQYF
TRBJ2-6 | TRBV19 | TRBD1 | CASSKDRGERSGANVLTF
TRBJ1-1 | TRBV10-3 | - | CAISDDRTAFF